One sample yielded the 8 T cell receptor beta chains listed below, sequenced in a study of T cells in Graves' hyperthyroidism and ophthalmopathy. RNA transcripts were the template for amplifying TCR beta CDR3 regions. During a first-round RT-PCR of the TCR CDR3, the HTBI primer set was used. MiXCR, run by TCRdb on the multiplex PCR reads, gives a single entry per CDR3 protein. The sample lists about 600,000 distinct CDR3 sequences, roughly 14% occurring once. The specimen was blood. These receptors originate from a woman between 45 and 60 years old with Graves' ophthalmopathy.

This clonotype was seen ten or more times. Relative to the germline gene, one junction end is altered; a read error may explain this. V is TRBV7-7 and J is TRBJ2-7; 8 bases line up with TRBD1. The CDR3 loop spans 15 amino acids. Germline lookup yields CDR1 SSHAT and CDR2 FNYEAQ (reference sequence). As DNA, the CDR3 is TGTGCTAGCAGCATCGGACAGGGAACAGTATACGAGCAGTACTTC. The encoded protein is CASSIGQGTVYEQYF.

This clonotype occurred many times. The chain links TRBV7-9 to TRBJ1-3; no clear D. The CDR3 consists of 16 residues. V was trimmed by 1 base and J by 4 bases, leaving 14 bases between them. CDR1 and CDR2 (germline): SEHNR, FQNEAQ (reference sequence). The CDR3 region has the DNA TGTGCCAGCAGCTTAGATGACTTAGTGGGAGGAAACACCATATATTTT. It encodes CASSLDDLVGGNTIYF.

This clonotype has ten or more counts. The chain couples TRBV3-1 to TRBJ1-3; D is undetermined. V was trimmed by 2 bases and J by 4 bases, leaving 9 bases between them. The CDR3 has 14 amino acids. In germline, CDR1 is LGHDT, CDR2 YNNKEL (reference sequence). The CDR3, as DNA: TGTGCCAGCAGCCAAAAATTCGCAGGAAACACCATATATTTT. Translation gives CASSQKFAGNTIYF. The full variable domain, rest sourced from reference TRBV3-1 and TRBJ1-3, is DTAVSQTPKYLVTQMGNDKSIKCEQNLGHDTMYWYKQDSKKFLKIMFSYNNKELIINETVPNRFSPKSPDKAHLNLHINSLELGDSAVYFCASSQKFAGNTIYFGEGSWLTVV.

In its sample, this clonotype was seen a few times. The chain uses TRBV19 and TRBJ2-5, with TRBD2 as a possible D gene (6 bases). Trimming removed 3 bases from V and 0 bases from J, with 11 bases in between. From germline, CDR1 is LNHDA and CDR2 SQIVND (reference sequence). This CDR3 spans 15 amino acids. The CDR3 nucleotides read TGTGCCAGTAGTATCGGCGCGGGGTACCAAGAGACCCAGTACTTC. Translation: CASSIGAGYQETQYF.

This clonotype was seen ten or more times. This sequence joins TRBV5-1 and TRBJ2-7, with D tentatively TRBD1 (6 bases). CDR3 length equals 15 residues. Germline lookup yields CDR1 SGHRS and CDR2 YFSETQ. Trimming stripped 4 bases from V and 0 bases from J, with 14 bases between. The CDR3 spells CASSPGATISYEQYF. CDR3 DNA sequence: TGCGCCAGCAGCCCAGGGGCCACGATCTCCTACGAGCAGTACTTC.

This clonotype was seen at least ten times. The chain employs TRBV7-9 and TRBJ2-5, with D perhaps given as TRBD1 or TRBD2 (5 bases each). The germline gives CDR1 SEHNR, CDR2 FQNEAQ (reference sequence). V gave up 7 bases and J gave up 3 bases, with 18 bases separating them. The CDR3 is 15 residues long. This CDR3 is CASNKAGRAEETQYF. In DNA form, the CDR3 reads TGTGCCAGCAACAAAGCAGGGAGAGCGGAAGAGACCCAGTACTTC.

In its sample, this clonotype was seen many times. V is TRBV27 and J is TRBJ2-2, with D unclear. The V end lost 3 bases, the J end lost 1 base, and 6 bases lay between the germline ends. Looked up from germline, CDR1 is MNHEY and CDR2 is SMNVEV (reference sequence). CDR3 length: 14 residues. As DNA, the CDR3 is TGTGCCAGCAGTTTTACCTTGAACACCGGGGAGCTGTTTTTT. Residues: CASSFTLNTGELFF.

V is TRBV5-8 and J is TRBJ1-1, with D possibly being TRBD1 (5 bases). CDR1 and CDR2 (germline): SGHTS, YDEGEE. V gave up 6 bases and J gave up 4 bases, with 10 bases separating them. The CDR3 is made up of 12 amino acids. Here the CDR3 reads CASNTGGTEAFF. The DNA of the CDR3 is TGTGCCAGCAACACGGGGGGCACTGAAGCTTTCTTT.